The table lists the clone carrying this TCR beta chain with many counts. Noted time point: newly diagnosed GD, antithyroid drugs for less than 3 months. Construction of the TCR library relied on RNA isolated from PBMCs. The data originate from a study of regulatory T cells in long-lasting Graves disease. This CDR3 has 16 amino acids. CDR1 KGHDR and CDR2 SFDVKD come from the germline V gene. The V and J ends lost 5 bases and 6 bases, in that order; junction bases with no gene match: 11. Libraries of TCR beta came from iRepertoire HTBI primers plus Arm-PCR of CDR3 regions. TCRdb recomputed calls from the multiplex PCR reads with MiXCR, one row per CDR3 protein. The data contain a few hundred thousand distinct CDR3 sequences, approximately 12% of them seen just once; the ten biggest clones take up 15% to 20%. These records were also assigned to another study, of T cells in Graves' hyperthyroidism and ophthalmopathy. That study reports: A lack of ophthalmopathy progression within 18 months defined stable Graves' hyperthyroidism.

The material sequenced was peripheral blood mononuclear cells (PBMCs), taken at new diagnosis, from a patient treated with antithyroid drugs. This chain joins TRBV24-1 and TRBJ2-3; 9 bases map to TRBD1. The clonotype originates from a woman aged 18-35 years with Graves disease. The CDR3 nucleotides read TGTGCCACCAGTGCCCTGGGACAGGGCGTTTCGGATACGCAGTATTTT. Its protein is CATSALGQGVSDTQYF.